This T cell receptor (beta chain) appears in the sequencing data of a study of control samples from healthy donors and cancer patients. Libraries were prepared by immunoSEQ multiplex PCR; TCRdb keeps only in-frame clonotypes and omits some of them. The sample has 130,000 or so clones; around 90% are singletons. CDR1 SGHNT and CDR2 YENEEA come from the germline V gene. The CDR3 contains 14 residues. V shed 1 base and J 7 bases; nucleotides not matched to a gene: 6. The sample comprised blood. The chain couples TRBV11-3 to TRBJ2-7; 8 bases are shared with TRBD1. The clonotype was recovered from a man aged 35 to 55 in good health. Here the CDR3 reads CASSLGQGAWEQYF. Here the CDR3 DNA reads TGTGCCAGCAGCTTAGGCCAGGGGGCCTGGGAGCAGTACTTC.